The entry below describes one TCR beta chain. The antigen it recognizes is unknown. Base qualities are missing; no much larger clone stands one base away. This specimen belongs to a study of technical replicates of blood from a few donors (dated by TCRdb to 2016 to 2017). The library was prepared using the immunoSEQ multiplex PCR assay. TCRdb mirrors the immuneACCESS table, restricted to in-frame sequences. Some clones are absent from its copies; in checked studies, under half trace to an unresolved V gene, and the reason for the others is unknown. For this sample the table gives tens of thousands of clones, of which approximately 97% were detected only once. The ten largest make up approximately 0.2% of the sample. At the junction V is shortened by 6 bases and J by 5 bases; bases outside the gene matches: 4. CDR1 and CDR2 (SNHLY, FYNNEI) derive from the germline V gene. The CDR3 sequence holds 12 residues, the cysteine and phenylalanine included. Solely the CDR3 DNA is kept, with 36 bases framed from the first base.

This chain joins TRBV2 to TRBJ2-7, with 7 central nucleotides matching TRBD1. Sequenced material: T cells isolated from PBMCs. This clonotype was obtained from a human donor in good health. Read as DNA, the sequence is TGTGCCAGCAGGAAAACAGGGGACGAGCAGTACTTC. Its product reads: CASRKTGDEQYF.